These 13 T cell receptor beta chains came from one sample sequenced in a study of vaccination and CD4 T cells after COVID-19. These receptors lack a known antigen. With the Oncomine TCR Beta short-read assay, DNA from cultured CD4+ T cells was sequenced. TCRdb fed the PCR reads into MiXCR, producing one record per CDR3 protein. The table includes 8,000 to 9,500 distinct CDR3 sequences, under 65% detected once. Treatment meaning: roughly 11-day PBMC culture with coronavirus spike peptide pools or control peptides (ViraFEST assay). The sample in question was cultured CD4+ T cells from blood, obtained after SARS-CoV-2 vaccination. These TCRs come from a human donor with COVID-19.

The chain is built from TRBV6-1 and TRBJ1-2; maybe TRBD1 (5 bases). The CDR3 sequence is 13 residues long. Germline V gives CDR1 MNHNS, CDR2 SASEGT. Between the trimmed V and J ends, which lost 7 bases and 7 bases, there was a span of 16 bases. CDR3 amino acids: CASTPDNWGGYTF. The CDR3 bases are TGTGCCAGCACTCCGGACAACTGGGGTGGCTACACCTTC.

The V call is TRBV20-1, the J call TRBJ2-5; D possibly matches TRBD1 or TRBD2 (5 bases each). Looked up from germline, CDR1 is DFQATT and CDR2 is SNEGSKA (reference sequence). The CDR3 covers 14 residues. With 3 bases removed from V and 1 base from J, the gap between germline ends came to 12 bases. The CDR3 loop reads CSASVTGTQETQYF. CDR3 nucleotide sequence: TGCAGTGCTAGCGTTACCGGGACCCAAGAGACCCAGTACTTC.

V and J are TRBV11-3 and TRBJ2-1, with 7 positions matching TRBD1. The CDR3 extends over 14 amino acids. Per germline, CDR1 SGHNT and CDR2 YENEEA. The V segment lost 3 bases and the J segment 9 bases; nucleotides outside the gene matches: 8. The CDR3 DNA sequence: TGTGCCAGCAGCTTGGGACAGTCATGGGGTGAGCAGTTCTTC. It yields the protein CASSLGQSWGEQFF.

The chain is built from TRBV6-1 and TRBJ2-7, with 9 bases that match TRBD2. Looked up from germline, CDR1 is MNHNS and CDR2 is SASEGT. There are 14 residues in the CDR3. Trimming cost V 4 bases and J 0 bases; bases outside gene matches: 1. The CDR3 is CASSGLADSYEQYF. The CDR3 region has the DNA TGTGCCAGCAGTGGACTAGCGGACTCCTACGAGCAGTACTTC.

The rearrangement joins TRBV24-1 to TRBJ2-1; D is uncertain. The CDR3 is made up of 13 amino acids. Trimming removed 7 bases from V and 5 bases from J, with 11 bases in between. In germline, CDR1 is KGHDR, CDR2 SFDVKD. CDR3 in DNA: TGTGCCACCAGGACGCCAGGAGACAATGAGCAGTTCTTC. Its translation: CATRTPGDNEQFF.

V and J are TRBV7-6 and TRBJ1-2; D is undetermined. CDR1 SGHVS and CDR2 FNYEAQ come from the germline V gene. This CDR3 contains 15 residues. V was clipped by 4 bases and J by 2 bases, with 14 bases between them. The CDR3 loop reads CASSSNSHGNYGYTF. DNA of the CDR3: TGTGCCAGCAGCTCGAACAGCCACGGGAACTATGGCTACACCTTC.

The chain carries TRBV6-1 and TRBJ1-3; D is uncertain. This CDR3 comprises 15 residues. The germline V gene has CDR1 MNHNS and CDR2 SASEGT. Trimming cost V 5 bases and J 3 bases, with 14 bases left between them. DNA for the CDR3: TGTGCCAGCAGTACAGAGGGTCTAGGTGGAAACACCATATATTTT. The encoded protein is CASSTEGLGGNTIYF.

J is TRBJ1-1 and V is TRBV19; D is unresolved. CDR3 size: 13 residues. CDR1 LNHDA and CDR2 SQIVND come from the germline V gene (reference sequence). V was trimmed by 5 bases and J by 0 bases, leaving 7 bases between them. CDR3 nucleotides: TGTGCCAGTAGTTACAAGTTGAACACTGAAGCTTTCTTT. Translated, it gives CASSYKLNTEAFF.

This chain links TRBV15 with TRBJ1-5, with D possibly matching TRBD1 (5 bases). Trimming left V 1 base short and J 6 bases short, with 13 bases between. Germline CDR1 is LNHNV and CDR2 is YYDKDF (reference sequence). This CDR3 spans 15 amino acids. CDR3 in DNA: TGTGCCACCAGCAGAGGTTCGGGGGAGCCTCAGCCCCAGCATTTT. Its translation: CATSRGSGEPQPQHF.

The chain combines TRBV4-1 with TRBJ1-1; unclear D gene. The CDR3 totals 16 residues. The germline V gene has CDR1 MGHRA and CDR2 YSYEKL. Trimming pared 1 base from V and 0 bases from J, leaving 12 bases between. CDR3 coding DNA: TGCGCCAGCAGCCAAGGGGAGGGTCATTTGAACACTGAAGCTTTCTTT. It specifies CASSQGEGHLNTEAFF.

This chain uses TRBV7-2 with TRBJ2-7; possible D gene TRBD2, 6 bases. Trimming pared 5 bases from V and 1 base from J, leaving 15 bases between. Germline values: CDR1 SGHTA, CDR2 FQGNSA. This CDR3 comprises 15 residues. The CDR3 loop is CASSQTGVWSYEQYF. The CDR3 DNA reads TGTGCCAGCAGCCAAACGGGGGTCTGGTCCTACGAGCAGTACTTC.

The rearrangement uses TRBV12-3 or TRBV12-4 and TRBJ1-1; 8 bases are shared with TRBD1. The CDR3 is made up of 14 amino acids. The junction had 5 bases not matched to a gene; V was cut back by 3 bases and J by 5 bases. The CDR3 nucleotides are TGTGCCAGCAGTTTCCGACAGGGGAGGACTGAAGCTTTCTTT. As protein: CASSFRQGRTEAFF.

The chain's CDR3 is CASSSGGAGKQTQYF. The CDR3 DNA follows: TGTGCCAGTTCTTCAGGGGGCGCCGGGAAGCAGACCCAGTACTTC. This chain connects TRBV19 to TRBJ2-5; 8 bases map to TRBD1. The CDR3 is 15 residues long. Germline lookup yields CDR1 LNHDA and CDR2 SQIVND (reference sequence). Trimming cost V 8 bases and J 6 bases; bases outside gene matches: 14.